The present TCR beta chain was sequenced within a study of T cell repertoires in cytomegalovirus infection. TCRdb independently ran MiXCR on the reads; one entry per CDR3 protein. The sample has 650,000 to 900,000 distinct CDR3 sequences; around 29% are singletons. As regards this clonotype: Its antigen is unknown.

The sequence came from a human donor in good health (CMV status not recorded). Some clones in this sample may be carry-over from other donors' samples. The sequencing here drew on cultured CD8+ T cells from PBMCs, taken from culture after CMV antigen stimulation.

This CDR3 reads CASTKGLYNEQFF. The CDR3 DNA sequence: TGTGCCAGCACCAAGGGACTTTACAATGAGCAGTTCTTC. The V call is TRBV27, the J call TRBJ2-1; D is perhaps TRBD2 (6 bases). V was shortened by 7 bases and J by 4 bases, with 11 bases between the two germline ends. Germline CDR1 reads MNHEY; CDR2 reads SMNVEV (reference sequence). This CDR3 has 13 amino acids.